Listed here are 26 T cell receptor beta chains from one sample, sequenced in a study of cytomegalovirus exposure and HLA in healthy donors. Primers included in the PCR were 60 Vbeta and 13 Jbeta primers. The repertoire was sequenced with immunoSEQ multiplex PCR; TCRdb's copy has only in-frame clones and lacks some. Altogether about 200,000 clones are present, around 79% being singletons, with the ten largest covering under 2%. Sequencing was performed on PBMCs. These receptors were obtained from a girl aged 10 to 17 in good health and CMV-seropositive.

This chain connects TRBV25-1 to TRBJ1-2; a weak D match, TRBD1 (5 bases). The V gene lost 5 bases and the J gene lost 5 bases, with 15 bases spanning the gap. CDR1 is MGHDK, CDR2 SYGVNS, per germline. This CDR3 region has 14 residues. The CDR3 DNA follows: TGTGCCAGCAGTCTGCAGGGTCAACATTATGGCTACACCTTC. Its translation is CASSLQGQHYGYTF.

The chain combines TRBV9 with TRBJ2-5; 13 bases align to TRBD2. Looked up from germline, CDR1 is SGDLS and CDR2 is YYNGEE. The CDR3 totals 16 residues. Trimming cost V 3 bases and J 2 bases; bases outside gene matches: 4. This CDR3 is CASSARLAGGQETQYF. DNA for the CDR3: TGTGCCAGCAGCGCAAGACTAGCGGGGGGACAAGAGACCCAGTACTTC.

This clone came up a few times. The chain combines TRBV11-2 with TRBJ1-6; 9 nucleotides agree with TRBD1. Per germline, CDR1 SGHAT and CDR2 FQNNGV. V shed 5 bases and J 9 bases; nucleotides not matched to a gene: 8. There are 15 residues in the CDR3. The DNA of the CDR3 is TGTGCCAGCAGCATCGGACAGGGGCGAAGTTCACCCCTCCACTTT. Encoded protein: CASSIGQGRSSPLHF.

The chain joins TRBV9 to TRBJ2-7, with 9 bases lining up with TRBD1. V lost 2 bases and J lost 5; bases outside the gene matches: 5. This CDR3 has 14 amino acids. Germline V lookup: CDR1 SGDLS, CDR2 YYNGEE. CDR3 DNA sequence: TGTGCCAGCAGCGTCGGACAGGGGTACAACGAGCAGTACTTC. Translating gives CASSVGQGYNEQYF.

The chain is built from TRBV6-5 and TRBJ1-5, with D perhaps TRBD1 (5 bases). The germline V and J ends were trimmed by 6 bases and 6 bases, with 12 bases remaining between them. Germline CDR1 MNHEY, CDR2 SVGAGI. The CDR3 consists of 13 residues. In nucleotides, the CDR3 is TGTGCCAGCAGACAGACACAGGTTCAGCCCCAGCATTTT. It yields the protein CASRQTQVQPQHF.

This chain connects TRBV5-8 to TRBJ2-1, with no clear D. The CDR3 spans 10 residues. V was shortened by 3 bases and J by 11 bases, with 6 bases between the two germline ends. Germline V CDR1 and CDR2: SGHTS, YDEGEE. The CDR3, as DNA: TGTGCCAGCAGCTCGAGAAAGCAGTTCTTC. This gives the protein CASSSRKQFF.

This clone was seen more than once but under ten times. The rearrangement uses TRBV9 and TRBJ2-1; no definite D call. This CDR3 region has 11 residues. Germline V gene data show CDR1 as SGDLS and CDR2 as YYNGEE. V was trimmed by 0 bases and J by 10 bases, leaving 5 bases between them. The chain's CDR3 is CASSVAAEQFF. For the CDR3, the DNA is TGTGCCAGCAGCGTAGCAGCGGAGCAGTTCTTC.

The gene calls are TRBV19 and TRBJ2-7; weak D call: TRBD2 (7 bases). CDR1 and CDR2 from the germline V gene are LNHDA and SQIVND (reference sequence). Deletions cut 6 bases from V and 1 base from J, with 16 bases between. This CDR3 is built from 15 residues. The CDR3 DNA reads as TGTGCCAGTAGGAGGGGGGGGCTGGAATCCTACGAGCAGTACTTC. Protein sequence: CASRRGGLESYEQYF.

This clone has more than one count but fewer than ten. J is TRBJ2-1 and V is TRBV4-1; the match to TRBD1 covers 7 bases. This CDR3 is 15 amino acids long. The trim removed 6 bases at V and 4 bases at J, leaving 9 bases unmatched. Per the germline V gene, CDR1 is MGHRA and CDR2 is YSYEKL. CDR3 residues: CASSHTRDSYNEQFF. CDR3 DNA: TGCGCCAGCAGTCATACCCGGGACAGTTACAATGAGCAGTTCTTC.

The rearrangement uses TRBV9 and TRBJ1-2, with 8 bases aligning to TRBD1. The CDR3 covers 18 residues. The germline gives CDR1 SGDLS, CDR2 YYNGEE. Trimming at V came to 4 bases and at J to 8 bases, leaving 22 bases not matched to a gene. The CDR3 DNA reads TGTGCCAGCAGCCCACTGACAGGGGACTCCGGTTCGGAATGGGGCTACACCTTC. It encodes CASSPLTGDSGSEWGYTF.

V and J are TRBV7-8 and TRBJ2-1; a possible D gene is TRBD2 (5 bases). Trimming left V 1 base short and J 2 bases short, with 15 bases between. This CDR3 has 17 amino acids. The germline CDR1 and CDR2 sequences are SGHVS and FQNEAQ. The CDR3 sequence: CASSLVRGSTTYNEQFF. The DNA of the CDR3 is TGTGCCAGCAGCTTAGTCCGAGGGTCCACGACCTACAATGAGCAGTTCTTC.

The rearrangement links TRBV4-3 to TRBJ2-7; TRBD1 is a possible D gene (5 bases). Germline CDR1 LGHNA, CDR2 YSLEER. Trimming removed 1 base from V and 2 bases from J, with 18 bases in between. The CDR3 totals 17 residues. CDR3 bases: TGCGCCAGCAGCCAAGGAGTGGGGCCAAGCGCAGCCTACGAGCAGTACTTC. Its protein product is CASSQGVGPSAAYEQYF.

This clone has just a few counts. The rearrangement uses TRBV9 and TRBJ1-1, with 9 bases fitting TRBD1. Germline V gene lookup returns CDR1 SGDLS and CDR2 YYNGEE. V was clipped by 0 bases and J by 2 bases; unmatched bases: 5. The CDR3 is made up of 16 amino acids. The CDR3 region has the DNA TGTGCCAGCAGCGTAGGTAGGACAGGGGCAAACACTGAAGCTTTCTTT. Translation gives CASSVGRTGANTEAFF.

This clone was recorded only once. DNA for the CDR3: TGTGCCTGGGAGGGGGCCACAGATACGCAGTATTTT. Protein: CAWEGATDTQYF. The chain joins TRBV30 to TRBJ2-3; the match to TRBD1 covers 7 bases. V gave up 5 bases and J gave up 2 bases; unmatched junction bases: 1. The CDR3 consists of 12 residues. CDR1 and CDR2 from the germline V gene are GTSNPN and SVGIG (reference sequence).

This chain uses TRBV25-1 with TRBJ2-5; no clear D. The V end was cut by 1 base, the J end by 4 bases, with 19 bases between. Germline loops: CDR1 MGHDK, CDR2 SYGVNS. The CDR3 extends over 17 amino acids. CDR3 region: CASSESQAPRWRETQYF. The CDR3 DNA reads TGTGCCAGCAGTGAATCCCAAGCCCCTAGGTGGAGAGAGACCCAGTACTTC.

This clone was seen once. This sequence joins TRBV12-5 and TRBJ1-1; the match to TRBD1 covers 7 bases. This CDR3 has 14 residues. Trimming took 9 bases from V and 2 from J; bases not matched to a gene: 9. Per germline, CDR1 LGHNT and CDR2 FRNRAP. The DNA of the CDR3 is TGTGCTAGCCGAACCGGACAGGCTAACACTGAAGCTTTCTTT. Its protein is CASRTGQANTEAFF.

The chain links TRBV27 to TRBJ2-3, with 7 bases fitting TRBD1. Germline trimming cut 6 bases from V and 0 bases from J; bases unmatched to any gene: 6. The CDR3 has 15 amino acids. In germline, CDR1 is MNHEY, CDR2 SMNVEV (reference sequence). CDR3 residues: CASSPQGSSTDTQYF. In DNA form, the CDR3 reads TGTGCCAGCAGCCCACAGGGGTCTAGCACAGATACGCAGTATTTT.

J is TRBJ2-2 and V is TRBV9; TRBD2 might be the D (6 bases). The CDR3 sequence is 17 residues long. Per the germline V gene, CDR1 is SGDLS and CDR2 is YYNGEE. V gave up 4 bases and J gave up 2 bases, with 18 bases separating them. In DNA, the CDR3 is TGTGCCAGCAGCCCTGGTTGGGCTAGCGCTAACACCGGGGAGCTGTTTTTT. Translating it yields CASSPGWASANTGELFF. The variable domain in full, with the rest retrieved from reference TRBV9 and TRBJ2-2, is DSGVTQTPKHLITATGQRVTLRCSPRSGDLSVYWYQQSLDQGLQFLIQYYNGEERAKGNILERFSAQQFPDLHSELNLSSLELGDSALYFCASSPGWASANTGELFFGEGSRLTVL.

The chain links TRBV19 to TRBJ1-2, with D tentatively TRBD1 (6 bases). Germline CDR1 reads LNHDA; CDR2 reads SQIVND (reference sequence). Trimming removed 0 bases at V and 1 base at J, with 15 bases between. The CDR3 extends over 17 amino acids. In DNA form, the CDR3 reads TGTGCCAGTAGTATAGATTTCAGGGACAAATTTAACTATGGCTACACCTTC. Its translation is CASSIDFRDKFNYGYTF.

This sequence joins TRBV6-5 and TRBJ2-7, with 7 bases that match TRBD2. This CDR3 is built from 14 residues. Germline V gene sequence: CDR1 MNHEY, CDR2 SVGAGI. Trimming took 7 bases from V and 2 from J; bases not matched to a gene: 8. The CDR3 nucleotides read TGTGCCAGCACCTCTGGACTAGGAACCTACGAGCAGTACTTC. It yields the protein CASTSGLGTYEQYF.

The V gene is TRBV4-1, the J gene TRBJ2-1; the match to TRBD1 covers 10 bases. The germline V gene encodes CDR1 MGHRA and CDR2 YSYEKL. This CDR3 is 15 amino acids long. The junction had 6 bases not matched to a gene; V was cut back by 3 bases and J by 7 bases. The DNA of the CDR3 is TGCGCCAGCAGCCAGGCGGGACAGGGGAAGAATGAGCAGTTCTTC. Residues: CASSQAGQGKNEQFF.

The V call is TRBV7-9, the J call TRBJ1-5; D might be TRBD1 (5 bases). V shed 1 base and J shed 2 bases, with 6 bases lying between them. The germline V gene encodes CDR1 SEHNR and CDR2 FQNEAQ (reference sequence). The CDR3 is 14 amino acids. The CDR3 reads CASSLEGGNQPQHF. The CDR3 coding sequence is TGTGCCAGCAGCTTAGAAGGGGGCAATCAGCCCCAGCATTTT.

The chain couples TRBV7-6 to TRBJ2-1; the match to TRBD2 covers 8 bases. The CDR3 is 16 residues long. V lost 0 bases to trimming and J lost 8 bases; unmatched junction nucleotides: 9. Germline V gene sequence: CDR1 SGHVS, CDR2 FNYEAQ. The CDR3: CASSLAWTGGRDEQFF. CDR3 nucleotides: TGTGCCAGCAGCTTAGCGTGGACGGGGGGGCGAGATGAGCAGTTCTTC.

The chain links TRBV21-1 to TRBJ1-2; the DNA was not used to check the table's D call, TRBD1. TRBV21-1 is classified as a pseudogene. This CDR3 has 12 amino acids. CDR3 residues: CASTQGYYGYTF. CDR3 DNA: TGTGCCAGCACCCAGGGATACTATGGCTACACCTTC.

A single count supports this clone. This chain links TRBV11-2 with TRBJ2-1; TRBD2 matches 10 bases. There are 14 residues in the CDR3. J was trimmed by 4 bases and V by 6 bases; bases with no gene match: 3. Germline CDR1 and CDR2: SGHAT and FQNNGV. DNA of the CDR3: TGTGCCAGCAGATGGACTAGCGGATACAATGAGCAGTTCTTC. Translating it yields CASRWTSGYNEQFF.

The chain is built from TRBV5-6 and TRBJ1-2; the match to TRBD1 covers 7 bases. This CDR3 is built from 10 residues. The V gene end was trimmed by 4 bases and the J gene end by 13 bases; junction bases not matched to a gene: 4. Germline V gene data show CDR1 as SGHDT and CDR2 as YYEEEE. CDR3 sequence reads: CASSLGTVTF. The CDR3 bases are TGTGCCAGCAGCCTGGGGACAGTCACCTTC.